This T cell receptor beta chain was identified during a study of PD-1 blockade in classical Hodgkin lymphoma. No patient escaped relapse after autologous stem cell transplantation, and brentuximab vedotin exposure varied. Concerning this clone: Its antigen is not known.

Study-level findings and limits: The study found complete responders had baseline diversity similar to newly diagnosed patients.

Clones were sequenced by immunoSEQ multiplex PCR, and TCRdb holds only the in-frame ones, with some missing. This sample has 13,000 to 15,000 clones; around four fifths occur once, and the top ten carry around 20%. The sequence was collected from a human donor with classical Hodgkin lymphoma. The sample consisted of peripheral blood mononuclear cells (PBMCs), taken at baseline.

CDR3 residues: CASSQTGTPNEKLFF. DNA for the CDR3: TGTGCCAGCAGTCAGACCGGGACACCTAATGAAAAACTGTTTTTT. V gene TRBV6-5 combines with J gene TRBJ1-4, with D possibly being TRBD1 (6 bases). V was pared by 5 bases and J by 3 bases, with 13 bases between. Germline lookup yields CDR1 MNHEY and CDR2 SVGAGI. The CDR3 length is 15 residues.